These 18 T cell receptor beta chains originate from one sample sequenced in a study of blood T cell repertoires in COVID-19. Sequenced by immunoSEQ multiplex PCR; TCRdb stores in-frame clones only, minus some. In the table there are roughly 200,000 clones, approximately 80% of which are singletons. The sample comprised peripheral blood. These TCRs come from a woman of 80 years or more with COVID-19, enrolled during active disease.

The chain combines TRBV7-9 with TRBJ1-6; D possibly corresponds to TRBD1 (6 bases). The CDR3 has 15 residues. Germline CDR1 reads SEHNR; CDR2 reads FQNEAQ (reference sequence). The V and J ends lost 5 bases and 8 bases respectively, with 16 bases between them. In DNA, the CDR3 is TGTGCCAGCAGCCCCATGGGGGCCCAGGATTCACCCCTCCACTTT. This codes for CASSPMGAQDSPLHF.

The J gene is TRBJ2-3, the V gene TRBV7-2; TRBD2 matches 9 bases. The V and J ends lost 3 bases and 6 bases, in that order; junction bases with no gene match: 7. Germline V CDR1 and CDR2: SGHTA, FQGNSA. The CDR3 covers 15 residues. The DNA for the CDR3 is TGTGCCAGCAGCTTCCCCCTAGCGGGGCTGGATACGCAGTATTTT. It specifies CASSFPLAGLDTQYF.

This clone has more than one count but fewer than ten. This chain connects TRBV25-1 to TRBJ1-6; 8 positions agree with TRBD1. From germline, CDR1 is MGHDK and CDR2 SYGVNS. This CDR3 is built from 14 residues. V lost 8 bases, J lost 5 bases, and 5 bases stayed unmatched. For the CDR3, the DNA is TGTGCCAGCCGGACAGGGTTTGATAATTCACCCCTCCACTTT. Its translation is CASRTGFDNSPLHF.

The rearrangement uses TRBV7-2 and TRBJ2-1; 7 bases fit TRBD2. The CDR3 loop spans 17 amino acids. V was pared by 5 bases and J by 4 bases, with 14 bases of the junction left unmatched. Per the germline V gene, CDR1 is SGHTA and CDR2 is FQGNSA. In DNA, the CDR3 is TGTGCCAGCAGCCCGGCGGGACCAATTAGCGGGTACAATGAGCAGTTCTTC. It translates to CASSPAGPISGYNEQFF.

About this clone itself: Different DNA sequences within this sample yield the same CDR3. Written as DNA, the CDR3 is TGCGCCAGCAGCACGGGACAGCAAGAGACCCAGTACTTC. Protein: CASSTGQQETQYF. The chain links TRBV5-1 to TRBJ2-5; 7 bases map to TRBD1. V gave up 4 bases and J gave up 2 bases; unmatched junction bases: 2. Germline CDR1 reads SGHRS; CDR2 reads YFSETQ. The CDR3 consists of 13 residues.

The CDR3 is CASSPDRASEGYTF. The CDR3 coding sequence is TGTGCCAGCAGCCCGGACAGGGCCTCGGAGGGCTACACCTTC. J is TRBJ1-2 and V is TRBV7-3; 8 bases agree with TRBD1. Trimming at V came to 5 bases and at J to 8 bases, leaving 10 bases not matched to a gene. CDR1 SGHTA and CDR2 FQGTGA come from the germline V gene. This CDR3 contains 14 residues.

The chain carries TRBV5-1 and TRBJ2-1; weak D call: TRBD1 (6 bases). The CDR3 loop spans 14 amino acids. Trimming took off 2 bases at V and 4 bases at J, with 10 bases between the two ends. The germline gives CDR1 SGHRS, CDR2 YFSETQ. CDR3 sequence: CASSFQDSYNEQFF. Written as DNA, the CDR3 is TGCGCCAGCAGCTTCCAGGACAGTTACAATGAGCAGTTCTTC.

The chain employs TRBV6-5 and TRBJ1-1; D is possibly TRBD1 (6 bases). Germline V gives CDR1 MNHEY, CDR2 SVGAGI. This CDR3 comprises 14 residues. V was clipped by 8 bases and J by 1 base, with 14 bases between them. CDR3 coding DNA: TGTGCCAGCGGTTTGACAGGAGGGAACACTGAAGCTTTCTTT. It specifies CASGLTGGNTEAFF.

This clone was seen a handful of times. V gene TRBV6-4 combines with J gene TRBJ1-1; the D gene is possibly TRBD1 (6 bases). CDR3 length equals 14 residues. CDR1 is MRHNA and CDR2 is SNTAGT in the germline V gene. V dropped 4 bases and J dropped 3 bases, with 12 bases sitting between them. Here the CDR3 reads CASSVVGGDTEAFF. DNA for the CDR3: TGTGCCAGCAGTGTGGTAGGGGGGGACACTGAAGCTTTCTTT.

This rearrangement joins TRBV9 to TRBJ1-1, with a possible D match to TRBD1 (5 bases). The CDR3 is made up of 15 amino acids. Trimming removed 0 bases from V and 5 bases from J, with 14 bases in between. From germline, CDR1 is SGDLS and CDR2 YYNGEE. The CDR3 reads CASSVDPGSATEAFF. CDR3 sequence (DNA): TGTGCCAGCAGCGTAGATCCAGGGTCAGCAACTGAAGCTTTCTTT.

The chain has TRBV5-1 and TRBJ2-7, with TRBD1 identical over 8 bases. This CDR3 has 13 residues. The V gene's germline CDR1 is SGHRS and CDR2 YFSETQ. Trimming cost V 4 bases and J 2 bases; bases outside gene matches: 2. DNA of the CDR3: TGCGCCAGCAGCCGGGACAGGCCCTACGAGCAGTACTTC. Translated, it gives CASSRDRPYEQYF.

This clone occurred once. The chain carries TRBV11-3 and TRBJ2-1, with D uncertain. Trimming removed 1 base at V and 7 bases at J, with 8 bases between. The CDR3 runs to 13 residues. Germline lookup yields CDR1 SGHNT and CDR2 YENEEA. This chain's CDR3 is CASSLGLANEQFF. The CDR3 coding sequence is TGTGCCAGCAGCTTAGGGCTGGCTAATGAGCAGTTCTTC.

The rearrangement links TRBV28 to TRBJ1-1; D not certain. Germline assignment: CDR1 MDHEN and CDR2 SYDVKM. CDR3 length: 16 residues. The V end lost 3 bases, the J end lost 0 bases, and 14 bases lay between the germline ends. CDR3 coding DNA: TGTGCCAGCAGTTTCAGTAGGAGCCTATTGAACACTGAAGCTTTCTTT. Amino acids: CASSFSRSLLNTEAFF.

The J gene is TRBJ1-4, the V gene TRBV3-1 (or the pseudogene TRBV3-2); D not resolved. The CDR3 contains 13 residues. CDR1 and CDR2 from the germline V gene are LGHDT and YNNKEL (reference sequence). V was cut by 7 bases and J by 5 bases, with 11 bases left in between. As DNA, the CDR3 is TGTGCCAGCACAAACGGCGGGAATGAAAAACTGTTTTTT. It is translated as CASTNGGNEKLFF.

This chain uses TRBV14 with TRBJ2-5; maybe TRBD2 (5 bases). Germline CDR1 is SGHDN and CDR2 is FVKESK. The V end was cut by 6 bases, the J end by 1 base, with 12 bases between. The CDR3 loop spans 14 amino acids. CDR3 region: CASSHDGLQETQYF. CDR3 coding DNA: TGTGCCAGCAGTCATGACGGACTCCAAGAGACCCAGTACTTC.

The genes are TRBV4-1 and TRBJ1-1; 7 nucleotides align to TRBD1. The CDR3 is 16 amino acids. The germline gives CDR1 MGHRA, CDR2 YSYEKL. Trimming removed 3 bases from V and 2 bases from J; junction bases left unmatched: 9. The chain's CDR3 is CASSHPGGQLNTEAFF. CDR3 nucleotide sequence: TGCGCCAGCAGCCACCCAGGGGGACAGCTAAACACTGAAGCTTTCTTT.

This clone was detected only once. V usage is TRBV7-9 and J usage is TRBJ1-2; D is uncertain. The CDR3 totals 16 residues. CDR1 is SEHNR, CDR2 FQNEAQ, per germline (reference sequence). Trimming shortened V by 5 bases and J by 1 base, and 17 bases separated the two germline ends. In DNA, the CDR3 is TGTGCCAGCAGCCGCATAGGCGGAGAGTATAACTATGGCTACACCTTC. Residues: CASSRIGGEYNYGYTF.

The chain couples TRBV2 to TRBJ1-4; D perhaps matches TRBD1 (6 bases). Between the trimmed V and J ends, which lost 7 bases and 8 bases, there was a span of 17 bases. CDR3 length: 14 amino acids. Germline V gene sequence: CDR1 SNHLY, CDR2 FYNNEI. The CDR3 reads CASNFNRVGEKLFF. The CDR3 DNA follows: TGTGCCAGCAACTTTAACAGGGTAGGAGAAAAACTGTTTTTT.